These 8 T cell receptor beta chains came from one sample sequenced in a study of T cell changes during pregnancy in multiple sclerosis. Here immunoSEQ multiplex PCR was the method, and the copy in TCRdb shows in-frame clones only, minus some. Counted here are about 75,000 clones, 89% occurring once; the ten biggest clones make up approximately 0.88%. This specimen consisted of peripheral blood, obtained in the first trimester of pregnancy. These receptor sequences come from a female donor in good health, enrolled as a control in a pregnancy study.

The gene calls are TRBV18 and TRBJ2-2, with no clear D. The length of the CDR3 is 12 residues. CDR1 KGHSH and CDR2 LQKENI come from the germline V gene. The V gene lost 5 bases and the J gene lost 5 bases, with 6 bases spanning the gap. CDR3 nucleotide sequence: TGTGCCAGCTCAGAAGCTACCGGGGAGCTGTTTTTT. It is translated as CASSEATGELFF.

In DNA form, the CDR3 reads TGCAGCGTTGCCCGAGGACAGATGGCTGAAACCTTC. Translated: CSVARGQMAETF. This sequence joins TRBV29-1 and TRBJ1-2, with D possibly matching TRBD1 (6 bases). The CDR3 sequence is 12 residues long. Germline values: CDR1 SQVTM, CDR2 ANQGSEA. V lost 4 bases, J lost 14 bases, and 20 bases lay in between.

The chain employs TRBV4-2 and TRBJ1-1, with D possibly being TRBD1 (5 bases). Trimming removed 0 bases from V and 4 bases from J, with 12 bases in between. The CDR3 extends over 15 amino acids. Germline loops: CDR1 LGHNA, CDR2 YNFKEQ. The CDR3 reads CASSQDKGIGTEAFF. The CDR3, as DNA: TGTGCCAGCAGCCAAGATAAGGGGATTGGCACTGAAGCTTTCTTT.

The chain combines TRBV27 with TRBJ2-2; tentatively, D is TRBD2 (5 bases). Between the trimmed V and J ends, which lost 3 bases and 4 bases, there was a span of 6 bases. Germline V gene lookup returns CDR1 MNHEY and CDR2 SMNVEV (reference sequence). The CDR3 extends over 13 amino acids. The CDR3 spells CASSLGSTGELFF. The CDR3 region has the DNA TGTGCCAGCAGTTTGGGGAGCACCGGGGAGCTGTTTTTT.

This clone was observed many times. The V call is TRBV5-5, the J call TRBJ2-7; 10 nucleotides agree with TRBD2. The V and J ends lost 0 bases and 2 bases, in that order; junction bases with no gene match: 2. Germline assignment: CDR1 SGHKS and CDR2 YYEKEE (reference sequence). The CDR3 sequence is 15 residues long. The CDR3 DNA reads TGTGCCAGCAGCTTGGGAGCGGGGGGGCCCTACGAGCAGTACTTC. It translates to CASSLGAGGPYEQYF.

CDR3 protein: CASSLANGGHYGYTF. CDR3 nucleotide sequence: TGTGCCAGCAGCTTAGCGAATGGGGGCCACTATGGCTACACCTTC. The V and J genes are TRBV7-9 and TRBJ1-2; a possible D gene is TRBD1 (6 bases). The CDR3 contains 15 residues. Germline-derived CDR1 and CDR2 are SEHNR and FQNEAQ (reference sequence). V lost 0 bases to trimming and J lost 3 bases, with 11 bases between them.

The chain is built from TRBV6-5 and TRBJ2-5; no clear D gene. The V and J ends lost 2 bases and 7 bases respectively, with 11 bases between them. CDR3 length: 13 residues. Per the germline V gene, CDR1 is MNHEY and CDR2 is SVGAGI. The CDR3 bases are TGTGCCAGCAGTTACGATGACAAGGCGACCCAGTACTTC. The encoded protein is CASSYDDKATQYF.

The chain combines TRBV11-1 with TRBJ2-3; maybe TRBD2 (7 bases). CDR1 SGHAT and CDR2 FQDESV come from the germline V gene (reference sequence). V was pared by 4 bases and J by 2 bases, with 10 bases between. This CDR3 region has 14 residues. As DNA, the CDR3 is TGTGCCAGCAGCTGGGGGGGGCCCACAGATACGCAGTATTTT. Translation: CASSWGGPTDTQYF.